This TCR beta chain was sequenced for a study of blood T cells in healthy people across ages. Study conclusions and caveats: The study lacked donor CMV status, which possibly confounded expanded clonotype changes.

Germline assignment: CDR1 LGHDT and CDR2 YNNKEL (reference sequence). The CDR3 spans 14 residues. This clonotype was counted a few times. Its specificity is unknown. Germline is not matched at one junction end, which may reflect a read error. Using a J-beta primer mix together with a sample-barcoded 5' primer, a second PCR was run for about 7 to 12 cycles. A minimum of 2.5 million CDR3-containing paired-end reads was obtained for each sample. MiXCR was run by TCRdb on the 5' RACE reads, yielding one entry per CDR3 protein. The profile shows 1.5 million to 2 million distinct CDR3 sequences, roughly 27% of them singletons.

This receptor was taken from a woman aged 25 to 45 in good health. Sequencing was performed on blood. V gene TRBV3-1 combines with J gene TRBJ2-7; TRBD2 aligns across 8 bases. CDR3 nucleotide sequence: TGTGCCAGCAGCCAAGAAGCGGGAGCCTACGAGCGGTACTTC. Encoded protein: CASSQEAGAYERYF.